The sample holds a few counts of the clone carrying this TCR beta chain. These data are taken from a study of patients and donors after allogeneic stem cell transplantation. TCRdb used MiXCR to reprocess the RT-PCR reads, holding one entry per CDR3 protein. The sample holds about a million distinct CDR3 sequences; roughly 18% are singletons and the top ten take 5% to 6.5%. CDR3 length equals 17 residues. The germline CDR1 and CDR2 sequences are DFQATT and SNEGSKA (reference sequence). V dropped 0 bases and J dropped 5; count of bases not matched to a gene: 7. The TCR comes from a human donor who was either an allogeneic HSCT recipient or a stem cell or donor lymphocyte infusion donor (not recorded which). It is not recorded whose cells these are; they may come from a transplant donor. This chain uses TRBV20-1 with TRBJ2-5, with 15 bases lining up with TRBD2. Sequenced: blood, either unsorted or a sorted T cell fraction (not recorded which). The CDR3 coding sequence is TGCAGTGCTAGAGACACTCTGGGACTAGCGGGAGGTGAGACCCAGTACTTC. Translation: CSARDTLGLAGGETQYF.